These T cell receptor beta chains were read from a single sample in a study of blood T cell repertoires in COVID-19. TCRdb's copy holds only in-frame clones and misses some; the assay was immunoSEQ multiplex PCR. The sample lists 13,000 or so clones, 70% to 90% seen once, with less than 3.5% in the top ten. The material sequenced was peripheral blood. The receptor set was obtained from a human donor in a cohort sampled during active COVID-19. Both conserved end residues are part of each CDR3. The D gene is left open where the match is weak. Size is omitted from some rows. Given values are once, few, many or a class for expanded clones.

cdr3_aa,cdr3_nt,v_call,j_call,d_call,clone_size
CASSLGGQGTGELFF,TGTGCCAGCAGCTTAGGAGGACAGGGGACCGGGGAGCTGTTTTTT,TRBV7-9,TRBJ2-2,TRBD1,-
CASSQSGYEQYF,TGTGCCAGCAGTCAAAGCGGATACGAGCAGTACTTC,TRBV6-2/TRBV6-3,TRBJ2-7,-,-
CASSPRWRVAGYNEQFF,TGTGCCAGCAGCCCGCGGTGGAGGGTAGCGGGGTACAATGAGCAGTTCTTC,TRBV9,TRBJ2-1,TRBD2,-
CASTRGAQETQYF,TGTGCCAGCACTCGGGGGGCCCAAGAGACCCAGTACTTC,TRBV11-2,TRBJ2-5,-,-
CASSLLSGQHYYGYTF,TGTGCCAGCAGCTTGTTGAGCGGACAGCACTACTATGGCTACACCTTC,TRBV7-9,TRBJ1-2,-,-
CASSQGQNGNIQYF,TGTGCCAGCAGCCAAGGACAGAACGGAAACATTCAGTACTTC,TRBV28,TRBJ2-4,-,-
CASSYSRGAGTEAFF,TGCGCCAGCAGCTATTCCAGGGGGGCTGGGACTGAAGCTTTCTTT,TRBV5-1,TRBJ1-1,TRBD1,-
CASSPGQGAQGTF,TGTGCCAGCAGTCCTGGACAGGGGGCCCAGGGCACCTTC,TRBV2,TRBJ1-2,TRBD1,few
CASSLLPWTSGYSTGELFF,TGTGCCAGCAGCTTACTCCCTTGGACTAGCGGGTACTCCACCGGGGAGCTGTTTTTT,TRBV11-3,TRBJ2-2,TRBD2,-
CASSYLSGQGGKTQYF,TGTGCCAGCAGTTACCTATCTGGACAGGGTGGGAAGACCCAGTACTTC,TRBV6-5,TRBJ2-5,TRBD1,-
CASSREGGTVIYNEQFF,TGTGCCAGCAGTCGGGAGGGCGGGACAGTAATTTACAATGAGCAGTTCTTC,TRBV6-6,TRBJ2-1,-,-
CASSLDRGSDTQYF,TGTGCCAGCAGCTTAGACAGGGGGTCAGATACGCAGTATTTT,TRBV7-9,TRBJ2-3,TRBD1,-
CASSRLAGGPQQETQYF,TGTGCCAGCTCCAGACTAGCGGGGGGTCCACAGCAAGAGACCCAGTACTTC,TRBV18,TRBJ2-5,TRBD2,-
CASSPKLTNSAEAFF,TGTGCCAGCAGCCCCAAGTTGACAAACTCCGCTGAAGCTTTCTTT,TRBV9,TRBJ1-1,-,-
CASSQDGANTEAFF,TGCGCCAGCAGCCAAGATGGGGCTAACACTGAAGCTTTCTTT,TRBV4-3,TRBJ1-1,-,-
CSASGDQGNYGYTF,TGCAGTGCTAGTGGAGACCAGGGGAACTATGGCTACACCTTC,TRBV20-1,TRBJ1-2,-,-
CASSKDGYEQYF,TGTGCCAGCAGTAAAGACGGTTACGAGCAGTACTTC,TRBV2,TRBJ2-7,-,-
CSARDQVSAFF,TGCAGTGCTAGAGATCAGGTTTCAGCTTTCTTT,TRBV20-1,TRBJ1-1,-,-
CSVERRGQGKETQYF,TGCAGCGTTGAACGGAGGGGGCAGGGGAAAGAGACCCAGTACTTC,TRBV29-1,TRBJ2-5,-,-
CAITDRNLSYEQYF,TGTGCCATAACGGACAGGAACCTCTCCTACGAGCAGTACTTC,TRBV10-3,TRBJ2-7,TRBD1,-
CASSLGGKNIQYF,TGTGCCAGCAGCTTAGGAGGGAAAAACATTCAGTACTTC,TRBV7-3,TRBJ2-4,-,-
CAWSDSPGTGASAFF,TGTGCCTGGAGTGATAGTCCCGGGACAGGTGCGTCAGCTTTCTTT,TRBV30,TRBJ1-1,TRBD1,-
CASRPYPRSGNTIYF,TGTGCCAGCAGACCCTACCCACGCTCTGGAAACACCATATATTTT,TRBV7-9,TRBJ1-3,-,-
CASSLSRRSGANVLTF,TGTGCCAGCAGTTTATCGCGTCGCTCTGGGGCCAACGTCCTGACTTTC,TRBV27,TRBJ2-6,-,-
CAWSGRGGSAADTQYF,TGTGCCTGGAGTGGACGGGGGGGCTCAGCGGCAGATACGCAGTATTTT,TRBV30,TRBJ2-3,TRBD2,-